These 18 T cell receptor beta chains originate from one sample sequenced in a study of tumor-infiltrating lymphocytes in oesophageal squamous cell carcinoma. Using its own MiXCR run on the PCR reads, TCRdb lists one record per CDR3 protein. This table has under 20,000 distinct CDR3 sequences, around 38% appearing once. The specimen was blood. Source of these receptors: a male donor with esophageal squamous cell carcinoma.

This chain joins TRBV6-1 and TRBJ2-1; no reliable D call. V was clipped by 4 bases and J by 9 bases, with 7 bases between them. Germline V gene data show CDR1 as MNHNS and CDR2 as SASEGT. The CDR3 covers 11 residues. Written as DNA, the CDR3 is TGTGCCAGCAGTGCACTAATTGAGCAGTTCTTC. Amino acid sequence: CASSALIEQFF.

This clonotype was seen a few times. The chain uses TRBV7-7 and TRBJ2-2, with D perhaps matching TRBD1 (6 bases). Germline V gives CDR1 SSHAT, CDR2 FNYEAQ (reference sequence). The V gene lost 5 bases and the J gene lost 0 bases, with 16 bases spanning the gap. This CDR3 is built from 17 residues. The CDR3 protein is CASSQGGTDPNTGELFF. The CDR3, as DNA: TGTGCCAGCAGCCAAGGGGGTACAGATCCGAACACCGGGGAGCTGTTTTTT.

The rearrangement uses TRBV7-2 and TRBJ2-3; D is perhaps TRBD2 (5 bases). Trimming removed 5 bases at V and 2 bases at J, with 17 bases between. This CDR3 has 16 amino acids. Germline CDR1 reads SGHTA; CDR2 reads FQGNSA. In DNA, the CDR3 is TGTGCCAGCAGCCCAGACTCCAGCGGTTACACAGATACGCAGTATTTT. Protein: CASSPDSSGYTDTQYF.

V gene TRBV4-1 combines with J gene TRBJ2-5; the D gene is possibly TRBD2 (6 bases). The germline V gene encodes CDR1 MGHRA and CDR2 YSYEKL. This CDR3 has 12 residues. Trimming removed 4 bases from V and 7 bases from J, with 10 bases in between. In DNA, the CDR3 is TGCGCCAGCAGCCTATCGGAGGGGACCCAGTACTTC. It codes for CASSLSEGTQYF.

This clonotype has only a few counts. This could be a read error, since a much larger clone is one nucleotide away. This chain connects TRBV27 to TRBJ2-1; no reliable D call. Trimming took 2 bases from V and 10 from J, leaving 6 bases between them. This CDR3 has 11 residues. Germline values: CDR1 MNHEY, CDR2 SMNVEV (reference sequence). The CDR3 DNA reads as TGTGCCAGCAGTTTAGAATTCGAGCAGTTCTTC. This encodes CASSLEFEQFF.

Worth noting for this clonotype: This CDR3 fails to terminate in the conserved phenylalanine or tryptophan, so it likely reflects a read error. The DNA is left out, because the CDR3 cannot be placed on it with certainty; the CDR3 is given as TCRdb lists it. The chain couples TRBV7-3 to TRBJ1-1; the tabulated D call, TRBD1, remains unverified against the DNA. The CDR3 contains 15 residues when both ends are counted. Germline V gene lookup returns CDR1 SGHTA and CDR2 FQGTGA. This chain's CDR3 is CASSLKGGFEQFFGQ.

This clonotype was recorded many times. The rearrangement links TRBV11-2 to TRBJ2-3; 13 bases align to TRBD2. The CDR3 is made up of 18 amino acids. J lost 1 base, V lost 5 bases, and 9 bases had no gene match. Germline CDR1 and CDR2: SGHAT and FQNNGV. CDR3 coding DNA: TGTGCCAGCAGCCGCCGGACTAGCGGGAGTTCAGGCACAGATACGCAGTATTTT. Protein sequence: CASSRRTSGSSGTDTQYF.

A few counts support this clonotype. The CDR3 ends on some other residue instead of the conserved phenylalanine or tryptophan, so this is likely a read error. Because the CDR3's place on the DNA is in doubt, the DNA is left out and the CDR3 is given as listed by TCRdb. This sequence joins TRBV11-2 and TRBJ2-7; the table's D call, TRBD2, has no DNA check behind it. Germline loops: CDR1 SGHAT, CDR2 FQNNGV. The CDR3 is 15 residues long, ends included. CDR3 sequence reads: CASSLAGGYGYTFGS.

This clonotype has more than one count but fewer than ten. No conserved phenylalanine or tryptophan ends this CDR3, so it is likely a read error. It is unclear where the CDR3 begins or ends on the DNA, so no DNA is shown, and the CDR3 is as TCRdb lists it. The rearrangement uses TRBV10-3 and TRBJ2-4; TRBD1 is the table's D call and was not checked against the DNA. The CDR3 is 9 residues long, counting both termini. Germline loops: CDR1 ENHRY, CDR2 SYGVKD. The CDR3 protein is CAISEGGTG.

This clonotype was seen many times. The chain recombines TRBV11-3 with TRBJ1-1; TRBD1 might be the D (6 bases). V was clipped by 5 bases and J by 4 bases, with 17 bases between them. CDR3 size: 15 residues. In germline, CDR1 is SGHNT, CDR2 YENEEA. For the CDR3, the DNA is TGTGCCAGCAGCCCTCGCAGGGGTTCAGGCACTGAAGCTTTCTTT. It encodes CASSPRRGSGTEAFF.

V and J are TRBV20-1 and TRBJ1-3, with 8 bases fitting TRBD1. The trim removed 7 bases at V and 9 bases at J, leaving 14 bases unmatched. The CDR3 has 14 amino acids. From germline, CDR1 is DFQATT and CDR2 SNEGSKA (reference sequence). CDR3 in amino acids: CSVPHLQGAGTIYF. CDR3 nucleotides: TGCAGTGTCCCCCACCTTCAGGGGGCCGGCACCATATATTTT.

This clonotype was seen more than once but under ten times. The chain employs TRBV11-3 and TRBJ2-3, with a possible D match to TRBD2 (6 bases). This CDR3 has 15 amino acids. Between the trimmed V and J ends, which lost 5 bases and 11 bases, there was a span of 23 bases. CDR1 and CDR2 (germline): SGHNT, YENEEA. The CDR3 protein is CASSRLGSSYNEQYF. The CDR3 DNA reads as TGTGCCAGCAGCCGACTAGGGAGCTCCTACAATGAGCAGTATTTT.

This clonotype has more than one count but fewer than ten. CDR3 coding DNA: TGTGCCAGCAGCTCGACAGGGAGTCCCTACGAGCAGTACTTC. Protein sequence: CASSSTGSPYEQYF. This sequence joins TRBV7-8 and TRBJ2-7; 7 positions match TRBD1. Germline values: CDR1 SGHVS, CDR2 FQNEAQ. The CDR3 totals 14 residues. V dropped 4 bases and J dropped 2; count of bases not matched to a gene: 5.

The rearrangement links TRBV7-6 to TRBJ2-7; TRBD2 aligns across 12 bases. V shed 6 bases, J shed 7 bases, and the junction held 28 bases outside the gene matches. From germline, CDR1 is SGHVS and CDR2 FNYEAQ. CDR3 length: 21 amino acids. CDR3 DNA: TGTGCCAGCAGGTCTGCCGGTTTGGGACAGCCCACTAGCGGGAGGAACCATGAGCAGTACTTC. Its protein product is CASRSAGLGQPTSGRNHEQYF.

This clonotype was detected ten times or more. The chain recombines TRBV4-1 with TRBJ2-1, with D possibly TRBD1 on 6 matching bases. The germline V gene encodes CDR1 MGHRA and CDR2 YSYEKL. This CDR3 contains 15 residues. V lost 1 base and J lost 6, with 13 bases in between. The CDR3 sequence is CASSQATGSPNEQFF. DNA for the CDR3: TGCGCCAGCAGCCAAGCTACAGGGAGTCCCAATGAGCAGTTCTTC.

V gene TRBV20-1 combines with J gene TRBJ1-6, with a weak D call TRBD1 (5 bases). V was pared by 6 bases and J by 2 bases, with 11 bases between. This CDR3 has 14 amino acids. The germline CDR1 and CDR2 sequences are DFQATT and SNEGSKA (reference sequence). The CDR3 loop is CSATRGAYNSPLHF. The CDR3 DNA reads TGCAGTGCCACCCGGGGGGCCTATAATTCACCCCTCCACTTT.

In its sample, this clonotype was seen many times. This chain connects TRBV25-1 to TRBJ1-1; tentative D call: TRBD1 (5 bases). The CDR3 sequence is 13 residues long. V shed 3 bases and J shed 4 bases, with 9 bases lying between them. Germline CDR1 MGHDK, CDR2 SYGVNS. The CDR3 region has the DNA TGTGCCAGCAGTGAGGGGGGACTCACTGAAGCTTTCTTT. Its translation: CASSEGGLTEAFF.

This clonotype appeared many times. One base away lies a much larger clone, so this may be a sequencing read error. The chain employs TRBV7-9 and TRBJ2-7; possibly TRBD2 for D (6 bases). The CDR3 is 14 amino acids. V was cut by 1 base and J by 7 bases, with 14 bases left in between. Per the germline V gene, CDR1 is SEHNR and CDR2 is FQNEAQ (reference sequence). The CDR3 coding sequence is TGTGCCAGCAGCTTAGGCGGGACTTACAATGAGCAGTACTTC. The encoded protein is CASSLGGTYNEQYF.